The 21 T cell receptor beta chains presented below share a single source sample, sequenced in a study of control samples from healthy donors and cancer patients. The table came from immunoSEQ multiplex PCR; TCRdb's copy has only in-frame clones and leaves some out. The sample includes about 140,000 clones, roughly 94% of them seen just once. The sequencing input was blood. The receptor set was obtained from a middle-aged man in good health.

The CDR3 DNA reads TGTGCCACCAGTGACCCCCCTTCGGACGAGCAGTACTTC. Amino acid sequence: CATSDPPSDEQYF. The genes are TRBV24-1 and TRBJ2-7; no firm D call. The CDR3 consists of 13 residues. CDR1 KGHDR and CDR2 SFDVKD come from the germline V gene. The ends were cut back, 4 bases at V and 5 bases at J, with 11 bases in the middle.

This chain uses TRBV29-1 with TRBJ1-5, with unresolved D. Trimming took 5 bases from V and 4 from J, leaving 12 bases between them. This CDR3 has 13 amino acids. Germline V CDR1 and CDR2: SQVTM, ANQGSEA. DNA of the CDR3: TGCAGCGTTAGGGTAGGCGGTAATCAGCCCCAGCATTTT. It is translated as CSVRVGGNQPQHF.

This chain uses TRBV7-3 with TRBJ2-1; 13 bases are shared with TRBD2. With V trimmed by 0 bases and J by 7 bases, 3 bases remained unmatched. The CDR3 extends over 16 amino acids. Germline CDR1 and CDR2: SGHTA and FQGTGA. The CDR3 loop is CASSLTTSGGLNEQFF. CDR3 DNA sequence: TGTGCCAGCAGCTTAACGACTAGCGGGGGGTTGAATGAGCAGTTCTTC.

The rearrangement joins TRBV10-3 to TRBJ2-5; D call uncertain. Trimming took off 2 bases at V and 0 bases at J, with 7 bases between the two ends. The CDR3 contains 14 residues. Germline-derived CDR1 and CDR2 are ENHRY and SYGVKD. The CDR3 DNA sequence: TGTGCCATCAGTGAGGGCCAGAACCAAGAGACCCAGTACTTC. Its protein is CAISEGQNQETQYF.

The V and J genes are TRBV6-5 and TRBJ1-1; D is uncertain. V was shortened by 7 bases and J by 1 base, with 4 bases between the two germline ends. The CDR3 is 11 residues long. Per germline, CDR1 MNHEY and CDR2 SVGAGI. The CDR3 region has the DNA TGTGCCAGCACAAGGAACACTGAAGCTTTCTTT. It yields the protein CASTRNTEAFF.

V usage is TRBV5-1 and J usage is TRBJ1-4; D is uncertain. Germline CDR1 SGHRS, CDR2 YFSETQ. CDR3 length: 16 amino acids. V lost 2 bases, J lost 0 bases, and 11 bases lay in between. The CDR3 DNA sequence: TGCGCCAGCAGCTTTGCAGGATCCGCAACTAATGAAAAACTGTTTTTT. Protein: CASSFAGSATNEKLFF. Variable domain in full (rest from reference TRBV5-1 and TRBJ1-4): KAGVTQTPRYLIKTRGQQVTLSCSPISGHRSVSWYQQTPGQGLQFLFEYFSETQRNKGNFPGRFSGRQFSNSRSEMNVSTLELGDSALYLCASSFAGSATNEKLFFGSGTQLSVL.

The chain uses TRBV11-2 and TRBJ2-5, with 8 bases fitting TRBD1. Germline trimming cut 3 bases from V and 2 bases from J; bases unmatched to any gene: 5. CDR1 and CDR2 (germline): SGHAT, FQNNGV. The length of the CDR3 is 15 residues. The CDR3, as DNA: TGTGCCAGCAGCTTCCGGGACAGGCGTCAAGAGACCCAGTACTTC. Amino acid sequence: CASSFRDRRQETQYF.

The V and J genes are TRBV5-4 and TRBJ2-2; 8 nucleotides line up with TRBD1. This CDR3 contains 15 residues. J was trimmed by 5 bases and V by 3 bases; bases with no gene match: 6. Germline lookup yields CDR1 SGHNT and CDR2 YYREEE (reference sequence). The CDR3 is CASSSDRGGTGELFF. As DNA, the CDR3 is TGTGCCAGCAGCTCCGACAGGGGAGGTACCGGGGAGCTGTTTTTT. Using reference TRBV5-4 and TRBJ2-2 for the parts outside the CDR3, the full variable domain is ETGVTQSPTHLIKTRGQQVTLRCSSQSGHNTVSWYQQALGQGPQFIFQYYREEENGRGNFPPRFSGLQFPNYSSELNVNALELDDSALYLCASSSDRGGTGELFFGEGSRLTVL.

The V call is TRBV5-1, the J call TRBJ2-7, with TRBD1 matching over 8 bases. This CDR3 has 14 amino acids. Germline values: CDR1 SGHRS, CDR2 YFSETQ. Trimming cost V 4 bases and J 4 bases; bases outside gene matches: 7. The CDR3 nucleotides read TGCGCCAGCAGCCGAGGACAGGGCGGATACGAGCAGTACTTC. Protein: CASSRGQGGYEQYF.

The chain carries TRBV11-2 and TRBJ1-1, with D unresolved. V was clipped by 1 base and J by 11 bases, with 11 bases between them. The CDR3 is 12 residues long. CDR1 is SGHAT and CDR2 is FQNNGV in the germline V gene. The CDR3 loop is CASSLATPGAFF. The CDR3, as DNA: TGTGCCAGCAGCTTAGCCACACCGGGGGCTTTCTTT.

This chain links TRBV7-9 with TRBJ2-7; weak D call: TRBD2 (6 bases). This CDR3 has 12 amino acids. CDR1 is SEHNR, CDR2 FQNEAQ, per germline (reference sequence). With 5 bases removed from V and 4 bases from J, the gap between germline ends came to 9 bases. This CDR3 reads CASSHGLYEQYF. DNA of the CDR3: TGTGCCAGCAGCCACGGACTATACGAGCAGTACTTC.

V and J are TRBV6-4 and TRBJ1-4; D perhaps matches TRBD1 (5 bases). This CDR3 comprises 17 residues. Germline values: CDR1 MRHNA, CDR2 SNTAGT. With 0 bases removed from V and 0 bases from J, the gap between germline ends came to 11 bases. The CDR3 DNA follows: TGTGCCAGCAGTGACTCCCGGGGGAGAACAACTAATGAAAAACTGTTTTTT. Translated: CASSDSRGRTTNEKLFF.

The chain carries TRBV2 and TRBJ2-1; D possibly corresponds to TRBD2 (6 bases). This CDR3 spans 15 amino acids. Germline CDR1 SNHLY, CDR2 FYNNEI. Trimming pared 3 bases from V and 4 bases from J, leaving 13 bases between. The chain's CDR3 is CASSDGAGYYNEQFF. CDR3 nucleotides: TGTGCCAGCAGTGACGGGGCGGGGTATTACAATGAGCAGTTCTTC.

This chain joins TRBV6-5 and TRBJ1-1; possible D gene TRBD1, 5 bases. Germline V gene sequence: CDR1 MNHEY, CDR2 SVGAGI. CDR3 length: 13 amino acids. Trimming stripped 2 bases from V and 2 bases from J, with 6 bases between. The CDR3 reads CASSYDRNTEAFF. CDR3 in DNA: TGTGCCAGCAGTTACGACAGAAACACTGAAGCTTTCTTT.

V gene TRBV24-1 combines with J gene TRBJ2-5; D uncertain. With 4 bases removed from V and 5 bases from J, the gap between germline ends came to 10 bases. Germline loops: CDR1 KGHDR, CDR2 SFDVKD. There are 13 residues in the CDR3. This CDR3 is CATSDATRETQYF. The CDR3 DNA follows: TGTGCCACCAGTGACGCCACGAGGGAGACCCAGTACTTC.

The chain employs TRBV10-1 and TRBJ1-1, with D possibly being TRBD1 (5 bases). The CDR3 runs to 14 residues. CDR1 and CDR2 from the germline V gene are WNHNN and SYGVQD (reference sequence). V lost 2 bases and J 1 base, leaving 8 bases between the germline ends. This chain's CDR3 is CASSETGPNTEAFF. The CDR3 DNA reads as TGCGCCAGCAGTGAGACAGGACCGAACACTGAAGCTTTCTTT.

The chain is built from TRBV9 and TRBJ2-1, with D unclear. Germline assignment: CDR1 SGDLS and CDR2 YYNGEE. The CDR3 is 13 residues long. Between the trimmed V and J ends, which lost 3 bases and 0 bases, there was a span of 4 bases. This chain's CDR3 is CASSADSYNEQFF. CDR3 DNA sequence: TGTGCCAGCAGCGCCGACTCCTACAATGAGCAGTTCTTC.

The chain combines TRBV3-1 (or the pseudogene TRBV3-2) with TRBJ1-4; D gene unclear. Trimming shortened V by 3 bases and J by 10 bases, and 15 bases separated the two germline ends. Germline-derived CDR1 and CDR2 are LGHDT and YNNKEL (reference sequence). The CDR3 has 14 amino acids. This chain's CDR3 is CASSQAGYDGKLFF. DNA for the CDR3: TGTGCCAGCAGCCAGGCTGGGTATGATGGAAAACTGTTTTTT.

The CDR3 protein is CASSQVGTNTGELFF. The CDR3 DNA follows: TGTGCCAGCAGCCAAGTCGGCACGAACACCGGGGAGCTGTTTTTT. J is TRBJ2-2 and V is TRBV14; D not resolved. This CDR3 comprises 15 residues. CDR1 and CDR2 (germline): SGHDN, FVKESK. V lost 1 base and J 0 bases, leaving 6 bases between the germline ends.

CDR3 in DNA: TGCAGCGTTGAAGTTCAGGGGGTTGAAGCTTTCTTT. This translates into CSVEVQGVEAFF. V is TRBV29-1 and J is TRBJ1-1, with TRBD1 matching over 7 bases. Unmatched junction bases numbered 3, after V lost 1 base and J lost 7 bases. In germline, CDR1 is SQVTM, CDR2 ANQGSEA. This CDR3 contains 12 residues. Complete variable domain (other parts from reference TRBV29-1 and TRBJ1-1): SAVISQKPSRDICQRGTSLTIQCQVDSQVTMMFWYRQQPGQSLTLIATANQGSEATYESGFVIDKFPISRPNLTFSTLTVSNMSPEDSSIYLCSVEVQGVEAFFGQGTRLTVV.

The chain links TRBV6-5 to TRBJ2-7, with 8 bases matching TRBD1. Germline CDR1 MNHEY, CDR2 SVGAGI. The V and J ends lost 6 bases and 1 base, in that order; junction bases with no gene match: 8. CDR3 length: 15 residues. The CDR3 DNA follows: TGTGCCAGCAGAAGGACAGGGAGGTTTTCCTACGAGCAGTACTTC. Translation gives CASRRTGRFSYEQYF.